This T cell receptor (beta chain) is from a study of shared clonotypes between healthy human individuals. The authors split each subset's genomic DNA evenly across several immunoSEQ plates. Ten immunoSEQ deep assay plates served to sequence unsorted PBMC DNA. Assay: immunoSEQ multiplex PCR; the TCRdb copy retains only in-frame clones and omits some. The sample lists about half a million clones, 79% occurring once. This clonotype was sampled from a woman aged 40 to 50 in good health. Some clones in this sample may be carry-over from other donors' samples. Source material: PBMCs.

The DNA for the CDR3 is TGTGCCAGCAGCTCTAACTCCTACGAGCAGTACTTC. Amino acids: CASSSNSYEQYF. The chain recombines TRBV11-3 with TRBJ2-7; D unclear. The CDR3 consists of 12 residues. The V end lost 4 bases, the J end lost 0 bases, and 4 bases lay between the germline ends. Germline V gene lookup returns CDR1 SGHNT and CDR2 YENEEA.